This T cell receptor beta chain stems from a study of blood T cell repertoires in COVID-19. Researchers sorted participants into cohorts using their self-reported clinical history. The trim removed 6 bases at V and 0 bases at J, leaving 6 bases unmatched. CDR1 and CDR2 (germline): KGHSH, LQKENI. This CDR3 spans 15 amino acids. As handled by the study authors: Amplification of reference gene primers provided the estimated nucleated cell counts. The assay was immunoSEQ multiplex PCR, and TCRdb's table has in-frame clones only and misses some. V and J calls and clone size are copied from that table; D and trimming were computed from the DNA. The table records 250,000 to 350,000 clones, less than 90% of them present only once.

Specimen: PBMCs or T cells enriched from blood (not recorded which). The chain joins TRBV18 to TRBJ1-1; the match to TRBD1 covers 8 bases. The clonotype originates from a woman in her 50s who had recovered from COVID-19. Here the CDR3 reads CASSGQADLNTEAFF. Written as DNA, the CDR3 is TGTGCCAGCTCGGGACAGGCAGATCTGAACACTGAAGCTTTCTTT.